The present TCR beta chain was sequenced within a study of cytomegalovirus exposure and HLA in healthy donors. Study conclusions and caveats: Highly shared variants forming one cluster were likely a sequencing artifact. A later analysis by the authors found several of the most significant clusters apparently linked to common viral pathogens. A later analysis reportedly identified an Asian-associated ancestry cluster as carrying fewer N-insertions than the roughly 670-donor mean.

Germline V gene sequence: CDR1 SEHNR, CDR2 FQNEAQ (reference sequence). After removal of 6 bases from V and 6 bases from J, the junction contained 10 bases not matched to a gene. This CDR3 spans 14 amino acids. Remarks on this clone: No antigen is known for it.

The PCR employed 60 Vbeta primers together with 13 Jbeta primers. The repertoire was sequenced with immunoSEQ multiplex PCR; TCRdb's copy has only in-frame clones and lacks some. The top ten hold roughly 4% of the sample, which has about 150,000 clones, approximately 79% seen once. The sequencing input was PBMCs. The source is a man aged 18 to 30 in good health and CMV-seropositive. V gene TRBV7-9 combines with J gene TRBJ2-7; TRBD1 matches at 8 bases. This CDR3 is CASRKAGGGSEQYF. The CDR3 coding sequence is TGTGCCAGCAGGAAGGCAGGGGGCGGCTCCGAGCAGTACTTC.